This T cell receptor (beta chain) came from a study of cytomegalovirus exposure and HLA in healthy donors. Looked up from germline, CDR1 is LNHDA and CDR2 is SQIVND (reference sequence). The CDR3 length is 16 residues. The J segment lost 3 bases and the V segment lost 5 bases, leaving 12 bases of the junction unmatched. PCR amplification relied on 60 Vbeta primers (plus 13 Jbeta primers). The method was immunoSEQ multiplex PCR; TCRdb's version includes in-frame clones alone and lacks a portion of them. The profile covers 180,000 or so clones, with 65% to 80% appearing a single time and under 2.5% taken by the ten largest.

The V and J genes are TRBV19 and TRBJ2-7; 8 nucleotides agree with TRBD2. This receptor was taken from a woman aged 30 to 39 in good health and CMV-seropositive. The material sequenced was PBMCs. The CDR3 is CASSPISAGGIYEQYF. The CDR3 nucleotides read TGTGCCAGTAGTCCCATCAGCGCGGGGGGTATCTACGAGCAGTACTTC.